The 24 T cell receptor beta chains below come from one sample, sequenced in a study of T and B cells in COVID-19 patients. From blood, about 250-500 ng of genomic DNA served as TRB template. TRB rearrangements were amplified by multiplex PCR with BIOMED2 TRB-A/B primers. TCRdb reanalysed the multiplex PCR reads using MiXCR and keeps one entry per CDR3 protein. The top ten clones hold roughly 45% of a sample with some 4,000 distinct CDR3 sequences, about 27% of them seen once. The sequencing input was blood. Source of these receptors: a human donor with active COVID-19. The donor label of this sample is uncertain.

This clonotype was seen more than once but under ten times. This sequence joins TRBV7-9 and TRBJ1-4, with TRBD1 as a possible D gene (5 bases). V lost 5 bases and J lost 7, with 11 bases in between. The CDR3 extends over 13 amino acids. The germline CDR1 and CDR2 sequences are SEHNR and FQNEAQ (reference sequence). The CDR3, as DNA: TGTGCCAGCAGCCCACGGGGGGGTGAAAAACTGTTTTTT. Protein: CASSPRGGEKLFF.

Judged by abundance, this clonotype is medium-sized. The chain joins TRBV7-9 to TRBJ2-5; D is undetermined. V lost 5 bases, J lost 5 bases, and 12 bases lay in between. The germline gives CDR1 SEHNR, CDR2 FQNEAQ (reference sequence). The CDR3 sequence is 13 residues long. The CDR3 bases are TGTGCCAGCAGCCCTATCTTGGGGGAGACCCAGTACTTC. It yields the protein CASSPILGETQYF.

This chain joins TRBV20-1 and TRBJ1-3; 8 bases map to TRBD1. Germline V gene sequence: CDR1 DFQATT, CDR2 SNEGSKA (reference sequence). J gave up 0 bases and V 1 base, and 8 bases lay outside the gene matches. This CDR3 has 17 amino acids. CDR3 nucleotides: TGCAGTGCTAGAGGAACAGGGGGAAGAAGCTCTGGAAACACCATATATTTT. Its translation: CSARGTGGRSSGNTIYF.

The chain carries TRBV29-1 and TRBJ1-4; 10 bases are shared with TRBD1. The CDR3 runs 13 residues. V trimming: 5 bases; J trimming: 8 bases; junction bases outside the gene matches: 5. CDR1 SQVTM and CDR2 ANQGSEA come from the germline V gene. CDR3 coding DNA: TGCAGCGTTCCAGAGACAGGGGGCGAAAAACTGTTTTTT. Its protein is CSVPETGGEKLFF.

The chain is built from TRBV20-1 and TRBJ2-1; 7 bases map to TRBD2. The CDR3 extends over 16 amino acids. V lost 6 bases, J lost 7 bases, and 18 bases stayed unmatched. Germline V gene lookup returns CDR1 DFQATT and CDR2 SNEGSKA (reference sequence). The CDR3 region has the DNA TGCAGTGCGCGAAAACTAGCGTCTCTTGGTAGGAATGAGCAGTTCTTC. Protein product: CSARKLASLGRNEQFF.

This clonotype is medium-sized in the sample. The chain joins TRBV6-5 to TRBJ2-7; D possibly uses TRBD1 or TRBD2 (6 bases each). This CDR3 is 14 amino acids long. Germline V gene sequence: CDR1 MNHEY, CDR2 SVGAGI. V was clipped by 5 bases and J by 7 bases, with 18 bases between them. In DNA form, the CDR3 reads TGTGCCAGCAGTCCTTCGTGGGGGGCGAGGGAGCAGTACTTC. Its translation is CASSPSWGAREQYF.

V gene TRBV9 combines with J gene TRBJ2-2, with D possibly called TRBD1 or TRBD2 (6 bases each). CDR1 and CDR2 from the germline V gene are SGDLS and YYNGEE. V gave up 0 bases and J gave up 11 bases, with 14 bases separating them. CDR3 length: 14 residues. The CDR3 spells CASSVAPQGGELFF. DNA of the CDR3: TGTGCCAGCAGCGTAGCCCCACAGGGAGGTGAGCTGTTTTTT.

The chain joins TRBV5-1 to TRBJ2-2, with D unclear. The CDR3 totals 13 residues. Germline V CDR1 and CDR2: SGHRS, YFSETQ. V was pared by 0 bases and J by 2 bases, with 2 bases between. The CDR3 sequence: CASSLDNTGELFF. As DNA, the CDR3 is TGCGCCAGCAGCTTGGATAACACCGGGGAGCTGTTTTTT.

The rearrangement uses TRBV6-1 and TRBJ1-1; 7 bases fit TRBD1. Germline V CDR1 and CDR2: MNHNS, SASEGT. The CDR3 consists of 14 residues. Trimming cost V 2 bases and J 5 bases; bases outside gene matches: 5. CDR3 bases: TGTGCCAGCAGTGAATCGGGACAGAGGACTGAAGCTTTCTTT. It encodes CASSESGQRTEAFF.

This clonotype counts as medium-sized. The chain has TRBV5-5 and TRBJ1-2; the D is unclear. Germline loops: CDR1 SGHKS, CDR2 YYEKEE (reference sequence). This CDR3 comprises 13 residues. Between the trimmed V and J ends, which lost 4 bases and 6 bases, there was a span of 13 bases. CDR3 in DNA: TGTGCCAGCAGCACTGTAGACACGGATGGCTACACCTTC. This gives the protein CASSTVDTDGYTF.

This chain uses TRBV5-1 with TRBJ1-2, with no clear D. In germline, CDR1 is SGHRS, CDR2 YFSETQ. V gave up 0 bases and J gave up 8 bases, with 11 bases separating them. CDR3 length: 13 residues. The CDR3 loop reads CASSLEGGSGYTF. The CDR3 DNA reads TGCGCCAGCAGCTTGGAAGGAGGATCGGGCTACACCTTC.

This clonotype appeared a few times. The chain carries TRBV12-3 or TRBV12-4 and TRBJ1-1; D not resolved. V was pared by 5 bases and J by 4 bases, with 8 bases between. The CDR3 has 12 amino acids. This chain's CDR3 is CASSQETTEAFF. CDR3 nucleotide sequence: TGTGCCAGCAGTCAGGAGACCACTGAAGCTTTCTTT.

The sample holds a few counts of this clonotype. This rearrangement joins TRBV7-2 to TRBJ1-2; possibly TRBD1 for D (6 bases). This CDR3 region has 15 residues. Trimming shortened V by 5 bases and J by 8 bases, and 21 bases separated the two germline ends. The germline CDR1 and CDR2 sequences are SGHTA and FQGNSA. The CDR3: CASSPTGYQVSGYTF. Written as DNA, the CDR3 is TGTGCCAGCAGCCCTACAGGGTACCAAGTCTCCGGCTACACCTTC.

In this sample, this clonotype turned up a few times. The CDR3 is CASKTRQGTEAFF. As DNA, the CDR3 is TGTGCCAGCAAAACTCGACAGGGAACTGAAGCTTTCTTT. This chain uses TRBV6-5 with TRBJ1-1, with 7 bases aligning to TRBD1. The germline gives CDR1 MNHEY, CDR2 SVGAGI. V trimming: 7 bases; J trimming: 5 bases; junction bases outside the gene matches: 7. The CDR3 is 13 residues long.

A few counts support this clonotype. The chain is built from TRBV10-3 and TRBJ2-5; D is possibly TRBD1 or TRBD2 (5 bases each). The CDR3 is 16 amino acids. Germline V gene data show CDR1 as ENHRY and CDR2 as SYGVKD. Trimming took 3 bases from V and 3 from J, leaving 17 bases between them. DNA of the CDR3: TGTGCCATCAGTGACCTCGGGACCCAGGAGGAAGAGACCCAGTACTTC. It is translated as CAISDLGTQEEETQYF.

In its sample, this clonotype was seen a few times. The chain couples TRBV6-5 to TRBJ1-1, with 10 positions matching TRBD1. From germline, CDR1 is MNHEY and CDR2 SVGAGI. The CDR3 contains 14 residues. Germline trimming cut 4 bases from V and 7 bases from J; bases unmatched to any gene: 6. CDR3 residues: CASSWDRDRGEAFF. CDR3 nucleotides: TGTGCCAGCAGTTGGGACCGGGACAGGGGTGAAGCTTTCTTT.

This clonotype is classed as medium-sized. The CDR3 loop is CASSISVYYEQYF. In nucleotides, the CDR3 is TGTGCCAGCTCAATTTCAGTCTACTACGAGCAGTACTTC. The rearrangement links TRBV18 to TRBJ2-7; no reliable D call. CDR3 length equals 13 residues. Trimming took 5 bases from V and 3 from J, leaving 11 bases between them. Germline V gives CDR1 KGHSH, CDR2 LQKENI.

By frequency in the sample, this clonotype is medium-sized. The gene calls are TRBV15 and TRBJ1-1, with TRBD1 matching 9 bases. J lost 4 bases, V lost 6 bases, and 9 bases had no gene match. Germline values: CDR1 LNHNV, CDR2 YYDKDF (reference sequence). The CDR3 is 15 residues long. CDR3 sequence (DNA): TGTGCCACCAGGGAGGGGGACAGGGTAAGCACTGAAGCTTTCTTT. This translates into CATREGDRVSTEAFF.

The gene calls are TRBV6-2 or TRBV6-3 and TRBJ2-5, with 10 bases identical to TRBD2. This CDR3 is built from 19 residues. Germline CDR1 and CDR2: MNHEY and SVGEGT. Trimming cost V 2 bases and J 2 bases; bases outside gene matches: 14. The CDR3 loop reads CASSYPPISGGTVQETQYF. DNA of the CDR3: TGTGCCAGCAGTTACCCTCCGATTAGCGGGGGGACGGTACAAGAGACCCAGTACTTC.

By sample fraction, this clonotype is medium-sized. The chain uses TRBV6-5 and TRBJ1-4; D uncertain. Trimming cost V 6 bases and J 6 bases, with 14 bases left between them. This CDR3 is built from 14 residues. Germline V CDR1 and CDR2: MNHEY, SVGAGI. The CDR3 DNA is TGTGCCAGCAGAGACCAAGGGTGGGATGAAAAACTGTTTTTT. As protein: CASRDQGWDEKLFF.

The chain joins TRBV7-9 to TRBJ2-5; D remains ambiguous. V was pared by 6 bases and J by 1 base, with 9 bases between. Germline V CDR1 and CDR2: SEHNR, FQNEAQ (reference sequence). This CDR3 has 13 residues. CDR3 loop: CASRHDTQETQYF. Here the CDR3 DNA reads TGTGCCAGCAGACACGACACCCAAGAGACCCAGTACTTC.

The chain employs TRBV11-2 and TRBJ1-1, with D maybe TRBD1 (6 bases). Trimming stripped 1 base from V and 3 bases from J, with 15 bases between. The germline gives CDR1 SGHAT, CDR2 FQNNGV. The length of the CDR3 is 16 residues. This chain's CDR3 is CASSLARQAGDTEAFF. The DNA of the CDR3 is TGTGCCAGCAGCTTAGCGAGACAGGCAGGGGACACTGAAGCTTTCTTT.

A remark on this clonotype: A much larger clone lies one base from this, so it may be a read error. This chain joins TRBV5-6 and TRBJ1-2; D ambiguous. CDR3 length: 14 amino acids. From germline, CDR1 is SGHDT and CDR2 YYEEEE. CDR3: CACSLQSLNYGYTF. In nucleotides, the CDR3 is TGTGCCTGCAGCTTGCAGTCCCTAAACTATGGCTACACCTTC. The whole variable domain, remainder taken from reference TRBV5-6 and TRBJ1-2, is DAGVTQSPTHLIKTRGQQVTLRCSPKSGHDTVSWYQQALGQGPQFIFQYYEEEERQRGNFPDRFSGHQFPNYSSELNVNALLLGDSALYLCACSLQSLNYGYTFGSGTRLTVV.

A note on this clonotype: A much more abundant neighbour one base away suggests this may be a read error. The chain couples TRBV6-5 to TRBJ2-5; 8 nucleotides align to TRBD2. The trim removed 0 bases at V and 0 bases at J, leaving 9 bases unmatched. Per the germline V gene, CDR1 is MNHEY and CDR2 is SVGAGI. CDR3 size: 18 residues. CDR3 DNA: TGTGCCAGCAGTTACTCGACAACGGGGGGGCCGTACCAAGAGACCCAGTACTTC. Its translation is CASSYSTTGGPYQETQYF.